This section outlines one T cell receptor (beta chain) sequence together with its context. Its matching antigen is unknown. These data originate in a study of a mutant IDH1 vaccine in newly diagnosed glioma. Study summary: Vaccination started 4-6 weeks after radiotherapy alone, or with temozolomide cycles. Radiotherapy, temozolomide, or both had been given previously, and both were given to most. Findings of the study overall: The authors found pseudoprogression apparently unrelated to changes in top peripheral T cell clonotypes.

Clones were read by immunoSEQ multiplex PCR, and TCRdb kept only the in-frame ones, dropping some. The sample lists 45,000 to 60,000 clones, around 89% occurring once. Time point in this sample: week 35, safety follow-up. Each dose delivered 300 ug of mutant IDH1 20-mer peptide subcutaneously with imiquimod. Donors harbored newly found WHO grade 3 or 4 IDH1-mutant, ATRX-lost astrocytomas. With 6 bases removed from V and 5 bases from J, the gap between germline ends came to 19 bases. The CDR3 is made up of 15 amino acids. Germline V gene data show CDR1 as LNHDA and CDR2 as SQIVND (reference sequence). This TCR was recovered from a woman in her forties with glioma. Sequenced material: PBMCs, taken from a glioma patient whose treatment included an IDH1 peptide vaccine. The genes are TRBV19 and TRBJ2-5, with D perhaps given as TRBD1 or TRBD2 (5 bases each). CDR3 region: CASRLMRAWGETQYF. CDR3 coding DNA: TGTGCCAGTAGATTAATGCGGGCTTGGGGGGAGACCCAGTACTTC. The complete variable domain, with remaining parts taken from reference TRBV19 and TRBJ2-5, reads DGGITQSPKYLFRKEGQNVTLSCEQNLNHDAMYWYRQDPGQGLRLIYYSQIVNDFQKGDIAEGYSVSREKKESFPLTVTSAQKNPTAFYLCASRLMRAWGETQYFGPGTRLLVL.